The T cell receptor (beta chain) under discussion was sequenced for a study of CD8 T cells in Susac syndrome. Overall study context: Intravenous immunoglobulin alone or corticosteroids were being given to patients with Susac syndrome at blood draw, unless they were therapy-naive.

The study's findings and limits: The authors acknowledged that their TCR sequencing and HLA analysis involved a relatively small number of individuals.

Random hexamers were used to reverse transcribe the RNA input (roughly 0.5 to 1 ug). TCR beta CDR3 was amplified by immunoSEQ covering 54 Vbeta and 13 Jbeta. TCRdb reprocessed the immunoSEQ multiplex PCR reads with MiXCR, giving one entry per CDR3 protein. This sample has about 240,000 distinct CDR3 sequences, with 90% to 96% found just once. The authors carried out high-throughput sequencing of TCR beta. They applied it to CD8+ and CD4+ T cells obtained from blood. This clonotype was detected only once. What it recognizes is unknown. Germline V lookup: CDR1 MNHEY, CDR2 SVGEGT. V dropped 3 bases and J dropped 0; count of bases not matched to a gene: 16. CDR3 length: 22 residues.

V usage is TRBV6-2 or TRBV6-3 and J usage is TRBJ2-3; 15 bases align to TRBD2. The clonotype comes from a human donor with Susac syndrome. Sequencing used CD4+ T cells from PBMCs. The CDR3 loop reads CASSYPTHRTSGRATSTDTQYF. CDR3 bases: TGTGCCAGCAGTTATCCGACCCACAGGACTAGCGGGAGGGCAACTAGCACAGATACGCAGTATTTT.